This TCR beta chain was found in a study of OX40 agonist ivuxolimab in advanced cancers. Study-level background: Ivuxolimab, an antibody that agonizes OX40 (CD134), was administered to the patients. The study's findings and limits: By week 6 at 0.1 to 3.0 mg/kg, blood CD4+ and CD8+ T cells had expanded clonally.

Profiling relied on immunoSEQ multiplex PCR, and the TCRdb table lists in-frame clones only, not all of them. Of more than 60,000 clones in the sample, almost 95% are singletons; the top ten hold less than 20%. Note on this clone: The antigen is undetermined.

This CDR3 contains 16 residues. V trimming: 5 bases; J trimming: 2 bases; junction bases outside the gene matches: 7. Germline values: CDR1 MGHDK, CDR2 SYGVNS. This rearrangement joins TRBV25-1 to TRBJ1-3; TRBD1 aligns across 9 bases. The input for sequencing was CD4+ or CD8+ T cells sorted from blood, taken in a trial of the OX40 agonist ivuxolimab. The TCR comes from an adult with an advanced solid tumor such as melanoma, head and neck, liver or kidney cancer. The CDR3: CASSSVGQGTGNTIYF. The CDR3 DNA follows: TGTGCCAGCAGTTCGGTGGGACAGGGAACTGGAAACACCATATATTTT.